Below are 20 T cell receptor beta chains sequenced from a single sample in a study of cytomegalovirus exposure and HLA in healthy donors. A multiplex PCR was run with 60 Vbeta primers and 13 Jbeta primers. Profiled with immunoSEQ multiplex PCR; TCRdb holds only in-frame clones, not every one. Of over 120,000 clones listed, about 84% were seen once; the top ten hold 2% to 3%. The material sequenced was PBMCs. The receptors stem from a man aged 50-60 years in good health and CMV-seronegative.

In this sample, this clone turned up once. The chain employs TRBV7-9 and TRBJ1-2, with 8 nucleotides matching TRBD1. The CDR3 consists of 17 residues. The V and J ends lost 4 bases and 11 bases, in that order; junction bases with no gene match: 21. The germline V gene encodes CDR1 SEHNR and CDR2 FQNEAQ (reference sequence). The CDR3 DNA sequence: TGTGCCAGCAGCTCCGGTTCGAGAGGAGGACAGGGAAAGGCTTACACCTTC. Protein sequence: CASSSGSRGGQGKAYTF. Drawing the rest from reference TRBV7-9 and TRBJ1-2, the complete variable domain is DTGVSQNPRHKITKRGQNVTFRCDPISEHNRLYWYRQTLGQGPEFLTYFQNEAQLEKSRLLSDRFSAERPKGSFSTLEIQRTEQGDSAMYLCASSSGSRGGQGKAYTFGSGTRLTVV.

This chain links TRBV6-5 with TRBJ2-7, with D hard to call. CDR3 length: 14 amino acids. The germline CDR1 and CDR2 sequences are MNHEY and SVGAGI. Deletions cut 0 bases from V and 1 base from J, with 7 bases between. This CDR3 reads CASSYSIGSYEQYF. CDR3 sequence (DNA): TGTGCCAGCAGTTACTCGATCGGGTCCTACGAGCAGTACTTC.

V gene TRBV19 combines with J gene TRBJ2-5; D unresolved. This CDR3 is built from 13 residues. Germline lookup yields CDR1 LNHDA and CDR2 SQIVND (reference sequence). V lost 6 bases and J lost 2, with 10 bases in between. The CDR3 loop is CASSATAQETQYF. In nucleotides, the CDR3 is TGTGCCAGTAGCGCAACAGCTCAAGAGACCCAGTACTTC.

This clone was counted a single time. Other DNA sequences from this sample encode an identical CDR3 as well. J is TRBJ1-1 and V is TRBV27; the D is unclear. V lost 4 bases to trimming and J lost 4 bases, with 13 bases between them. Germline-derived CDR1 and CDR2 are MNHEY and SMNVEV (reference sequence). The CDR3 consists of 14 residues. The CDR3 bases are TGTGCCAGCAGTTGGGCTGGGGAGGGCACTGAAGCTTTCTTT. Translated, it gives CASSWAGEGTEAFF.

The chain carries TRBV30 and TRBJ2-7, with D perhaps TRBD2 (5 bases). This CDR3 region has 12 residues. Germline CDR1 GTSNPN, CDR2 SVGIG (reference sequence). V gave up 3 bases and J gave up 7 bases, with 13 bases separating them. CDR3 bases: TGTGCCTGGAGGCCGGGGAGATGGGAGCAGTACTTC. The encoded protein is CAWRPGRWEQYF.

The CDR3 sequence is CASSQGAGGAFF. Written as DNA, the CDR3 is TGTGCCAGCAGCCAAGGAGCAGGAGGAGCTTTCTTT. This chain links TRBV11-3 with TRBJ1-1; unclear D gene. The CDR3 spans 12 residues. Germline-derived CDR1 and CDR2 are SGHNT and YENEEA. The V end lost 5 bases, the J end lost 10 bases, and 14 bases lay between the germline ends.

The rearrangement uses TRBV29-1 and TRBJ1-1, with 7 bases that match TRBD1. From germline, CDR1 is SQVTM and CDR2 ANQGSEA. V lost 4 bases, J lost 1 base, and 6 bases stayed unmatched. The CDR3 loop spans 14 amino acids. As DNA, the CDR3 is TGCAGCGTTGTCCTGACAGGGCCGAACACTGAAGCTTTCTTT. This gives the protein CSVVLTGPNTEAFF.

A single count supports this clone. DNA for the CDR3: TGTGCCAGCCGCCCCGGGATCAGGGAAAAACTGTTTTTT. This gives the protein CASRPGIREKLFF. The V gene is TRBV5-6, the J gene TRBJ1-4; no definite D call. The CDR3 is 13 residues long. Germline CDR1 and CDR2: SGHDT and YYEEEE. Trimming cost V 7 bases and J 8 bases, with 15 bases left between them.

This sequence joins TRBV2 and TRBJ2-5; TRBD2 agrees at 14 bases. The CDR3 has 15 residues. Germline assignment: CDR1 SNHLY and CDR2 FYNNEI. V lost 6 bases and J lost 5; bases outside the gene matches: 5. The CDR3 reads CASRATSGRAETQYF. The CDR3 DNA reads TGTGCCAGCAGGGCGACTAGCGGGAGGGCCGAGACCCAGTACTTC.

The genes are TRBV19 and TRBJ2-1; 8 bases align to TRBD2. This CDR3 has 16 amino acids. V gave up 8 bases and J gave up 7 bases; unmatched junction bases: 16. Germline V lookup: CDR1 LNHDA, CDR2 SQIVND (reference sequence). The CDR3 DNA follows: TGTGCCAGTGCGATCACTAGCGGCACGGGTCTTAATGAGCAGTTCTTC. It yields the protein CASAITSGTGLNEQFF.

The V gene is TRBV27, the J gene TRBJ2-2; D unresolved. CDR1 is MNHEY and CDR2 is SMNVEV in the germline V gene (reference sequence). V lost 6 bases to trimming and J lost 7 bases, with 6 bases between them. This CDR3 is 11 amino acids long. This chain's CDR3 is CASRSLGELFF. CDR3 sequence (DNA): TGTGCCAGCAGGAGCCTCGGGGAGCTGTTTTTT.

The V and J genes are TRBV5-4 and TRBJ1-2; 10 nucleotides align to TRBD1. The germline gives CDR1 SGHNT, CDR2 YYREEE (reference sequence). Losses at the gene ends were 4 bases for V and 4 bases for J; bases not matched to a gene: 7. This CDR3 has 15 amino acids. CDR3 coding DNA: TGTGCCAGCAGCAACCGTCGGACAGGGGGCTATGGCTACACCTTC. It is translated as CASSNRRTGGYGYTF.

This chain uses TRBV27 with TRBJ1-2, with TRBD1 matching over 9 bases. CDR1 and CDR2 (germline): MNHEY, SMNVEV (reference sequence). Trimming at V came to 2 bases and at J to 7 bases, leaving 8 bases not matched to a gene. This CDR3 spans 15 amino acids. CDR3 DNA: TGTGCCAGCAGTTTACAACAGGGGGCGCCCCGTGGCTACACCTTC. Its translation: CASSLQQGAPRGYTF.

V and J are TRBV28 and TRBJ1-2; 11 nucleotides align to TRBD1. Trimming cost V 5 bases and J 7 bases; bases outside gene matches: 6. The CDR3 consists of 14 residues. Germline V lookup: CDR1 MDHEN, CDR2 SYDVKM. Written as DNA, the CDR3 is TGTGCCAGCAGTCGAGGACAGGGGGCTTGTGGCTACACCTTC. It is translated as CASSRGQGACGYTF.

This clone came up a few times. One end of the junction does not line up with germline, which may come from a read error. V is TRBV7-7 and J is TRBJ2-5; 10 nucleotides align to TRBD2. The CDR3 spans 19 residues. In germline, CDR1 is SSHAT, CDR2 FNYEAQ (reference sequence). CDR3 loop: CASSPTRIGDLAGVETQYF. CDR3 nucleotides: TGTGCTAGCAGCCCTACTCGAATAGGGGATCTAGCGGGAGTCGAGACCCAGTACTTC. The whole variable domain, remainder taken from reference TRBV7-7 and TRBJ2-5, is GAGVSQSPRYKVTKRGQDVTLRCDPISSHATLYWYQQALGQGPEFLTYFNYEAQPDKSGLPSDRFSAERPEGSISTLTIQRTEQRDSAMYRCASSPTRIGDLAGVETQYFGPGTRLLVL.

The chain couples TRBV5-6 to TRBJ2-6; 9 nucleotides align to TRBD1. CDR3 length: 17 amino acids. Germline V gene data show CDR1 as SGHDT and CDR2 as YYEEEE. J lost 2 bases, V lost 6 bases, and 9 bases had no gene match. Here the CDR3 DNA reads TGTGCCAGCAACCGTCCCGGGACAGGGACTGGGGCCAACGTCCTGACTTTC. Translating it yields CASNRPGTGTGANVLTF.

The chain combines TRBV5-1 with TRBJ2-3; 9 bases agree with TRBD2. The V segment lost 0 bases and the J segment 3 bases; nucleotides outside the gene matches: 5. The CDR3 loop spans 16 amino acids. Germline CDR1 and CDR2: SGHRS and YFSETQ. The chain's CDR3 is CASSLGASGVTDTQYF. In nucleotides, the CDR3 is TGCGCCAGCAGCTTGGGTGCTAGCGGGGTAACAGATACGCAGTATTTT.

This rearrangement joins TRBV28 to TRBJ2-7, with TRBD2 matching 12 bases. The germline V gene has CDR1 MDHEN and CDR2 SYDVKM. Trimming at V came to 4 bases and at J to 7 bases, leaving 2 bases not matched to a gene. The length of the CDR3 is 13 residues. CDR3: CASSSGLAGEQYF. CDR3 sequence (DNA): TGTGCCAGCAGTTCAGGACTAGCGGGGGAGCAGTACTTC. Full variable domain (missing parts from reference TRBV28 and TRBJ2-7): DVKVTQSSRYLVKRTGEKVFLECVQDMDHENMFWYRQDPGLGLRLIYFSYDVKMKEKGDIPEGYSVSREKKERFSLILESASTNQTSMYLCASSSGLAGEQYFGPGTRLTVT.

The rearrangement links TRBV15 to TRBJ1-2; maybe TRBD1 (6 bases). Germline-derived CDR1 and CDR2 are LNHNV and YYDKDF (reference sequence). The CDR3 extends over 16 amino acids. V gave up 0 bases and J gave up 8 bases, with 19 bases separating them. CDR3 sequence: CATSRDKDLTGVGYTF. The DNA for the CDR3 is TGTGCCACCAGCAGAGATAAGGACTTGACAGGCGTCGGCTACACCTTC.

The rearrangement joins TRBV7-3 to TRBJ1-2; 8 positions agree with TRBD1. CDR3 size: 13 residues. Germline CDR1 is SGHTA and CDR2 is FQGTGA. With 5 bases clipped from V and 7 bases from J, the junction kept 6 bases outside the gene matches. The CDR3: CASSLGQGTGYTF. In DNA, the CDR3 is TGTGCCAGCAGCCTAGGACAGGGTACTGGCTACACCTTC.